The 18 T cell receptor beta chains below all came from one sample that was sequenced in a study of blood T cell repertoires in COVID-19. Libraries were prepared by immunoSEQ multiplex PCR; TCRdb keeps only in-frame clonotypes and omits some of them. The table lists fewer than 75,000 clones, 75% to 85% of them singletons. Sequencing used peripheral blood. Source of these receptors: a woman aged 55-69 years with acute or convalescent COVID-19.

This clone was found once. The chain joins TRBV7-9 to TRBJ2-2, with D tentatively TRBD2 (5 bases). Trimming pared 5 bases from V and 7 bases from J, leaving 11 bases between. Germline CDR1 is SEHNR and CDR2 is FQNEAQ (reference sequence). The CDR3 runs 13 residues. This chain's CDR3 is CASSRTGIGELFF. CDR3 sequence (DNA): TGTGCCAGCAGCAGGACTGGGATCGGGGAGCTGTTTTTT.

V and J are TRBV7-2 and TRBJ2-5, with 7 bases identical to TRBD1. Germline CDR1 and CDR2: SGHTA and FQGNSA. The CDR3 runs to 15 residues. V trimming: 5 bases; J trimming: 4 bases; junction bases outside the gene matches: 10. CDR3 loop: CASSDRGTVGETQYF. The CDR3 coding sequence is TGTGCCAGCAGCGACCGTGGGACAGTAGGAGAGACCCAGTACTTC.

This chain connects TRBV4-1 to TRBJ2-2; D possibly corresponds to TRBD2 (6 bases). Looked up from germline, CDR1 is MGHRA and CDR2 is YSYEKL. The CDR3 runs 16 residues. V dropped 1 base and J dropped 0 bases, with 9 bases sitting between them. The CDR3 protein is CASSQVAGTNTGELFF. The CDR3 DNA sequence: TGCGCCAGCAGCCAAGTGGCGGGGACGAACACCGGGGAGCTGTTTTTT.

V usage is TRBV7-8 and J usage is TRBJ1-6, with D hard to call. Trimming stripped 5 bases from V and 8 bases from J, with 10 bases between. Per the germline V gene, CDR1 is SGHVS and CDR2 is FQNEAQ. The CDR3 has 13 residues. The CDR3 region has the DNA TGTGCCAGCAGCCCCCCAACGGATTCACCCCTCCACTTT. Residues: CASSPPTDSPLHF.

This clone was observed a handful of times. Other DNA sequences from this sample encode an identical CDR3 as well. The J gene is TRBJ1-5, the V gene TRBV6-5; TRBD1 aligns across 8 bases. The V and J ends lost 6 bases and 2 bases, in that order; junction bases with no gene match: 3. This CDR3 contains 14 residues. Germline loops: CDR1 MNHEY, CDR2 SVGAGI. CDR3 region: CASRRTGRNQPQHF. The CDR3, as DNA: TGTGCCAGCAGACGGACAGGGCGCAATCAGCCCCAGCATTTT.

This clone was detected only a few times. This chain joins TRBV4-2 and TRBJ2-1; 11 bases line up with TRBD2. Germline V gene data show CDR1 as LGHNA and CDR2 as YNFKEQ. Germline trimming cut 6 bases from V and 5 bases from J; bases unmatched to any gene: 3. The CDR3 has 14 amino acids. The CDR3 loop reads CASSTSGGHNEQFF. In DNA form, the CDR3 reads TGTGCCAGCAGTACTAGCGGGGGACACAATGAGCAGTTCTTC.

The rearrangement links TRBV2 to TRBJ1-4; maybe TRBD1 (5 bases). V was trimmed by 1 base and J by 2 bases, leaving 17 bases between them. Germline values: CDR1 SNHLY, CDR2 FYNNEI. The CDR3 is made up of 18 amino acids. The CDR3 protein is CASSEVLGTGRTNEKLFF. CDR3 nucleotide sequence: TGTGCCAGCAGTGAAGTTCTGGGTACAGGACGCACTAATGAAAAACTGTTTTTT.

The CDR3: CSVDQDINYGYTF. The CDR3 DNA is TGCAGCGTTGATCAGGACATTAACTATGGCTACACCTTC. This chain links TRBV29-1 with TRBJ1-2; the D gene is possibly TRBD1 (5 bases). Germline loops: CDR1 SQVTM, CDR2 ANQGSEA. V shed 3 bases and J shed 1 base, with 9 bases lying between them. This CDR3 is built from 13 residues. The whole variable domain, filled in from reference TRBV29-1 and TRBJ1-2, reads SAVISQKPSRDICQRGTSLTIQCQVDSQVTMMFWYRQQPGQSLTLIATANQGSEATYESGFVIDKFPISRPNLTFSTLTVSNMSPEDSSIYLCSVDQDINYGYTFGSGTRLTVV.

The chain has TRBV27 and TRBJ1-1; 7 nucleotides align to TRBD1. V was pared by 6 bases and J by 5 bases, with 9 bases of the junction left unmatched. Germline lookup yields CDR1 MNHEY and CDR2 SMNVEV (reference sequence). This CDR3 contains 14 residues. The CDR3 DNA is TGTGCCAGCAGCATCCCGGGACAGTTTACTGAAGCTTTCTTT. Protein product: CASSIPGQFTEAFF.

This clone was seen more than once but under ten times. The rearrangement uses TRBV5-6 and TRBJ2-7; 8 bases align to TRBD1. Germline assignment: CDR1 SGHDT and CDR2 YYEEEE. The CDR3 sequence is 14 residues long. J lost 2 bases, V lost 4 bases, and 5 bases had no gene match. CDR3 bases: TGTGCCAGCAGCCAGACAGGGGCGGCCTACGAGCAGTACTTC. Its protein product is CASSQTGAAYEQYF.

The chain combines TRBV6-5 with TRBJ1-5; D perhaps matches TRBD1 (6 bases). CDR3 length equals 15 residues. The V gene's germline CDR1 is MNHEY and CDR2 SVGAGI. The V end lost 6 bases, the J end lost 5 bases, and 17 bases lay between the germline ends. CDR3 in DNA: TGTGCCAGCAGGACGGGGGGGGGCGAGCATCAGCCCCAGCATTTT. It is translated as CASRTGGGEHQPQHF.

This clone was seen once. The rearrangement uses TRBV7-2 and TRBJ1-6; possible D gene TRBD1, 5 bases. Trimming took off 7 bases at V and 9 bases at J, with 16 bases between the two ends. This CDR3 is built from 14 residues. Germline CDR1 reads SGHTA; CDR2 reads FQGNSA. This CDR3 reads CASNRQNALSPLHF. CDR3 DNA sequence: TGTGCCAGCAATAGACAGAATGCCCTTTCACCCCTCCACTTT.

The chain is built from TRBV11-2 and TRBJ1-2, with D tentatively TRBD1 (6 bases). Per germline, CDR1 SGHAT and CDR2 FQNNGV. CDR3 size: 16 residues. The V end was cut by 1 base, the J end by 0 bases, with 12 bases between. CDR3 DNA: TGTGCCAGCAGCTTAGGTCCACAGGGAGCTAACTATGGCTACACCTTC. Amino acid sequence: CASSLGPQGANYGYTF.

The chain recombines TRBV18 with TRBJ1-5, with D possibly TRBD1 on 6 matching bases. The CDR3 totals 16 residues. V dropped 6 bases and J dropped 1 base, with 16 bases sitting between them. In germline, CDR1 is KGHSH, CDR2 LQKENI. The CDR3 spells CASSPFSGVSNQPQHF. Here the CDR3 DNA reads TGTGCCAGCTCCCCCTTCTCAGGGGTAAGCAATCAGCCCCAGCATTTT.

This clone was counted only a few times. This chain connects TRBV7-3 to TRBJ2-7; TRBD2 is a possible D gene (5 bases). This CDR3 contains 14 residues. With 3 bases removed from V and 1 base from J, the gap between germline ends came to 10 bases. The germline gives CDR1 SGHTA, CDR2 FQGTGA. The CDR3 reads CASSLAGISYEQYF. In DNA form, the CDR3 reads TGTGCCAGCAGCTTGGCCGGGATTTCCTACGAGCAGTACTTC.

V gene TRBV27 combines with J gene TRBJ2-5; the D gene is possibly TRBD2 (5 bases). The CDR3 sequence is 16 residues long. With 6 bases removed from V and 1 base from J, the gap between germline ends came to 18 bases. Germline CDR1 and CDR2: MNHEY and SMNVEV (reference sequence). CDR3 in DNA: TGTGCCAGCAGCTCCACCTGGGCGAGGGCCCAAGAGACCCAGTACTTC. This gives the protein CASSSTWARAQETQYF.

The rearrangement joins TRBV6-5 to TRBJ2-1, with 11 bases identical to TRBD2. Germline values: CDR1 MNHEY, CDR2 SVGAGI. V shed 8 bases and J 8 bases; nucleotides not matched to a gene: 8. The CDR3 contains 14 residues. The CDR3 region is CASVSGGAWDEQFF. CDR3 DNA sequence: TGTGCCAGCGTTAGCGGGGGGGCCTGGGATGAGCAGTTCTTC.

This chain links TRBV5-3 with TRBJ1-1, with D perhaps TRBD1 (5 bases). TRBV5-3 qualifies as an ORF whose function is uncertain. The CDR3 length is 16 residues. V was cut by 0 bases and J by 0 bases, with 12 bases left in between. The CDR3 region is CARSLGAPGVNTEAFF. The CDR3 nucleotides are TGTGCCAGAAGCTTGGGGGCCCCGGGGGTGAACACTGAAGCTTTCTTT.